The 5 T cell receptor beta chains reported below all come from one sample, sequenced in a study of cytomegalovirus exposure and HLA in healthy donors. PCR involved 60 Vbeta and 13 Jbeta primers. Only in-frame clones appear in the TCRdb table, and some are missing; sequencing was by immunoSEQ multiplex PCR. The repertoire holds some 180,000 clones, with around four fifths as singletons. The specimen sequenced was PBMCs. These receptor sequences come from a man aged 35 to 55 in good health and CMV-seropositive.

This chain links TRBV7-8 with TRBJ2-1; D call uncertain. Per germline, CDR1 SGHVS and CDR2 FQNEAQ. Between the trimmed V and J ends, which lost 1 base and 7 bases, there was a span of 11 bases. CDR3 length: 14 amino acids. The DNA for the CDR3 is TGTGCCAGCAGCTTAGACTCGTCCTGGAATGAGCAGTTCTTC. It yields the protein CASSLDSSWNEQFF.

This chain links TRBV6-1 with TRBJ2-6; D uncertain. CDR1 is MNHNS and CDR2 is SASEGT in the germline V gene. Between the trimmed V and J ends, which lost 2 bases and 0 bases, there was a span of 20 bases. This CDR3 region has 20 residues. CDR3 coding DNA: TGTGCCAGCAGTGAACCCGGATCCCTCCCGAGGCCCTCTGGGGCCAACGTCCTGACTTTC. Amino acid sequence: CASSEPGSLPRPSGANVLTF.

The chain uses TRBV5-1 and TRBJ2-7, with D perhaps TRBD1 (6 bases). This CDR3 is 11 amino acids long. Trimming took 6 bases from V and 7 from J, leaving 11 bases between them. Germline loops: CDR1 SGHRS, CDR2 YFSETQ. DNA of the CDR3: TGCGCCAGCACCTCAGGGGTTGAGCAGTACTTC. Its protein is CASTSGVEQYF.

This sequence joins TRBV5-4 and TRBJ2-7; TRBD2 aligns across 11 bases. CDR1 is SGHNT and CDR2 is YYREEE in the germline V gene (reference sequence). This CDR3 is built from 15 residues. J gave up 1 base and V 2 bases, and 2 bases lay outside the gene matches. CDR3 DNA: TGTGCCAGCAGCTTTGGGACTAGCGGATCCTACGAGCAGTACTTC. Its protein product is CASSFGTSGSYEQYF.

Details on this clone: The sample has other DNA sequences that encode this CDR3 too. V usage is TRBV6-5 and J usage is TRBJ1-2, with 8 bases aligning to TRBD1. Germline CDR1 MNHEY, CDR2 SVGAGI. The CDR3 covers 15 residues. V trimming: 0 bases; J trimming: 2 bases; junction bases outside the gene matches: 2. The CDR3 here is CASSYSGQGNYGYTF. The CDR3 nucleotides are TGTGCCAGCAGTTACTCCGGACAGGGAAACTATGGCTACACCTTC.